This is a list of T cell receptor beta chains from one sample in a study of response to subunit inactivated influenza vaccine. MiXCR was run by TCRdb on the RT-PCR reads, yielding one entry per CDR3 protein. The sample lists 290,000 or so distinct CDR3 sequences, roughly 20% occurring once. The sequencing used PBMCs from blood, collected less than 22 months after vaccination. The receptors were sampled from a man aged 50-75 years who received an inactivated influenza vaccine. Both conserved end residues are part of each CDR3. The order of the fields is D gene, J gene, V gene, clone size, CDR3 protein, CDR3 DNA. D genes are given only for firm matches. Not all rows give a size; the values are once, few, many and, for expanded clones, a class.

-,TRBJ1-2,TRBV6-5,many,CASSYSTVPDSDYYGYTF,TGTGCCAGCAGTTACTCAACGGTGCCTGACTCCGATTACTATGGCTACACCTTC
TRBD2,TRBJ2-3,TRBV7-6,-,CASSTGLGTDTQYF,TGTGCCAGCAGCACGGGACTAGGGACAGATACGCAGTATTTT
-,TRBJ2-3,TRBV12-3/TRBV12-4,few,CASSRTGSPGDTQYF,TGTGCCAGCAGTCGGACGGGGTCTCCGGGAGATACGCAGTATTTT
-,TRBJ1-1,TRBV5-6,few,CASRPAYGTEAFF,TGTGCCAGCAGACCCGCATATGGGACTGAAGCTTTCTTT
TRBD1,TRBJ1-2,TRBV24-1,-,CATSDDDRVHGYTF,TGTGCCACCAGTGATGACGACAGGGTGCACGGCTACACCTTC
-,TRBJ1-2,TRBV28,many,CASSFPQYGYTF,TGTGCCAGCAGTTTCCCACAATATGGCTACACCTTC
TRBD1,TRBJ2-3,TRBV5-1,-,CASSFPSLGQNTDTQYF,TGCGCCAGCAGCTTTCCTTCCTTGGGACAGAACACAGATACGCAGTATTTT
-,TRBJ2-2,TRBV7-6,-,CASSLASRDDTGELFF,TGTGCCAGCAGCTTAGCGAGTCGGGACGACACCGGGGAGCTGTTTTTT
TRBD1,TRBJ1-1,TRBV5-4,few,CASSSPGTVNTEAFF,TGTGCCAGCAGCTCGCCCGGGACAGTGAACACTGAAGCTTTCTTT
-,TRBJ1-2,TRBV14,few,CASSPGPGYGYTF,TGTGCCAGCAGTCCGGGACCCGGCTATGGCTACACCTTC
-,TRBJ2-3,TRBV28,-,CASSPRPQAAGTDTQYF,TGTGCCAGCAGTCCCAGACCTCAGGCGGCCGGCACAGATACGCAGTATTTT
-,TRBJ1-5,TRBV3-1,few,CASSQGAVGNQPQHF,TGTGCCAGCAGCCAAGGGGCAGTGGGTAATCAGCCCCAGCATTTT
-,TRBJ2-6,TRBV18,-,CASSPPPPRGTLSGANVLTF,TGTGCCAGCTCACCACCCCCGCCCAGGGGCACCCTCTCTGGGGCCAACGTCCTGACTTTC
-,TRBJ1-2,TRBV4-2,-,CASSQDRGPSSNYGYTF,TGTGCCAGCAGCCAAGATAGGGGTCCCTCCTCTAACTATGGCTACACCTTC
-,TRBJ2-7,TRBV18,few,CASSPYNGEQYF,TGTGCCAGCTCACCATATAATGGGGAGCAGTACTTC
TRBD1,TRBJ1-3,TRBV5-1,few,CASSPGQTYYSYGNTIYF,TGCGCCAGCAGCCCGGGACAGACCTACTATTCATATGGAAACACCATATATTTT
-,TRBJ2-7,TRBV12-3/TRBV12-4,-,CASSLALVGRRIYRKRQYF,TGTGCCAGCAGTTTAGCGCTCGTAGGTCGTCGGATTTATCGTAAGCGGCAGTACTTC
-,TRBJ1-3,TRBV7-2,few,CASSLARTAGNTIYF,TGTGCCAGCAGCTTAGCGCGTACAGCTGGAAACACCATATATTTT
-,TRBJ1-5,TRBV29-1,-,CSTAGQGGQPQHF,TGCAGCACTGCCGGACAAGGAGGCCAGCCCCAGCATTTT
TRBD1,TRBJ2-5,TRBV5-1,-,CASSTRTGGWETQYF,TGCGCCAGCAGCACCCGGACAGGGGGCTGGGAGACCCAGTACTTC
-,TRBJ2-1,TRBV14,-,CASRRLLENEQFF,TGTGCCAGCAGGCGCTTACTAGAAAATGAGCAGTTCTTC
TRBD2,TRBJ2-2,TRBV10-3,-,CAIRPASGTYPGELFF,TGTGCCATCAGACCCGCTAGCGGGACTTACCCCGGGGAGCTGTTTTTT
-,TRBJ1-4,TRBV5-1,few,CASSLELGEKLFF,TGCGCCAGCAGCTTGGAGTTGGGGGAAAAACTGTTTTTT
TRBD1,TRBJ1-1,TRBV7-9,few,CASSSGQDRLEAFF,TGTGCCAGCAGCTCAGGACAGGACCGACTGGAAGCTTTCTTT
-,TRBJ1-1,TRBV12-3/TRBV12-4,few,CASSLRGYGGRGTEAFF,TGTGCCAGCAGTTTAAGGGGGTATGGGGGACGAGGGACTGAAGCTTTCTTT
-,TRBJ2-3,TRBV4-3,-,CASSQEIFRTDTQYF,TGCGCCAGCAGCCAAGAAATATTCCGCACAGATACGCAGTATTTT
TRBD1,TRBJ1-5,TRBV27,many,CASSTGQGSNQPQHF,TGTGCCAGCAGTACGGGACAGGGGAGCAATCAGCCCCAGCATTTT
-,TRBJ2-3,TRBV4-3,-,CASSPKGFGGYTDTQYF,TGCGCCAGCAGCCCAAAGGGGTTTGGGGGATACACAGATACGCAGTATTTT
TRBD2,TRBJ2-7,TRBV7-9,few,CASSSSGGPSYEQYF,TGTGCCAGCAGCTCTAGCGGGGGACCGTCCTACGAGCAGTACTTC
TRBD1,TRBJ2-7,TRBV5-1,few,CASRWDRESYEQYF,TGCGCCAGCAGATGGGACAGGGAATCCTACGAGCAGTACTTC
TRBD1,TRBJ1-1,TRBV6-2/TRBV6-3,few,CASSEIQGANTEAFF,TGTGCCAGCAGCGAAATACAGGGGGCGAACACTGAAGCTTTCTTT
TRBD1,TRBJ1-1,TRBV30,-,CAWMMLGGQGASEAFF,TGTGCCTGGATGATGTTAGGGGGACAGGGGGCCTCCGAAGCTTTCTTT
TRBD1,TRBJ1-1,TRBV27,many,CASSTGGAHTEAFF,TGTGCCAGCAGTACAGGGGGCGCCCACACTGAAGCTTTCTTT
-,TRBJ1-1,TRBV7-4,few,CASSTTGHKGAFF,TGTGCCAGCAGCACGACAGGTCACAAGGGAGCTTTCTTT
-,TRBJ1-6,TRBV6-2/TRBV6-3,few,CASSYPRRRGNSPLHF,TGTGCCAGCAGTTACCCTCGGCGACGGGGAAATTCACCCCTCCACTTT
-,TRBJ1-2,TRBV6-5,few,CASSLQGNGYTF,TGTGCCAGCAGTTTACAGGGAAACGGCTACACCTTC
TRBD2,TRBJ2-3,TRBV30,-,CAWAPGLAGTDTQYF,TGTGCCTGGGCCCCTGGCCTAGCGGGCACAGATACGCAGTATTTT
-,TRBJ2-1,TRBV12-3/TRBV12-4,few,CASSLLGGGYNEQFF,TGTGCCAGCAGTTTATTGGGGGGAGGCTACAATGAGCAGTTCTTC
-,TRBJ1-1,TRBV18,-,CASSRGQGVGTEAFF,TGTGCCAGCTCACGGGGTCAAGGTGTAGGGACTGAAGCTTTCTTT
-,TRBJ1-4,TRBV20-1,-,CSARVGHSATNEKLFF,TGCAGTGCTAGAGTAGGGCACTCTGCAACTAATGAAAAACTGTTTTTT
TRBD2,TRBJ2-1,TRBV3-1,-,CASSQAGEGTYNEQFF,TGTGCCAGCAGCCAAGCCGGGGAGGGGACCTACAATGAGCAGTTCTTC
TRBD1,TRBJ2-7,TRBV18,few,CASSTTGGSYEQYF,TGTGCCAGCTCAACGACAGGGGGCAGCTACGAGCAGTACTTC
-,TRBJ1-2,TRBV7-2,-,CASSLGPGTAGYGYTF,TGTGCCAGCAGCTTAGGGCCCGGGACCGCCGGGTATGGCTACACCTTC
-,TRBJ2-3,TRBV11-2,few,CASSLRGRDWAQYF,TGTGCCAGCAGCTTAAGAGGGCGGGATTGGGCGCAGTATTTT
-,TRBJ1-1,TRBV7-9,-,CASSSTEALRAFF,TGTGCCAGCAGCTCAACAGAGGCTCTGAGGGCTTTCTTT
-,TRBJ1-1,TRBV28,many,CASSADRPNTEAFF,TGTGCCAGCAGTGCCGACAGACCGAACACTGAAGCTTTCTTT
-,TRBJ1-4,TRBV28,many,CASSEGTHEKLFF,TGTGCCAGCAGTGAGGGGACGCATGAAAAACTGTTTTTT
-,TRBJ2-2,TRBV28,-,CASSFVGIAPGELFF,TGTGCCAGCAGTTTTGTTGGGATAGCACCCGGGGAGCTGTTTTTT
TRBD1,TRBJ1-1,TRBV18,-,CASSPGTGQGNTEAFF,TGTGCCAGCTCACCCGGGACAGGTCAAGGGAACACTGAAGCTTTCTTT
-,TRBJ2-5,TRBV15,few,CATSRNSQETQYF,TGTGCCACCAGCAGGAACTCCCAAGAGACCCAGTACTTC
-,TRBJ1-5,TRBV19,-,CASSIDGRRGTNQPQHF,TGTGCCAGTAGTATAGATGGGCGCAGGGGTACCAATCAGCCCCAGCATTTT
TRBD2,TRBJ2-1,TRBV11-2,-,CASSFSSGGVGNEQFF,TGTGCCAGCAGCTTCAGCAGCGGGGGGGTCGGCAATGAGCAGTTCTTC
TRBD2,TRBJ2-5,TRBV20-1,few,CSARAPLRGGRETQYF,TGCAGTGCTAGAGCCCCGCTCCGCGGGGGGCGGGAGACCCAGTACTTC
TRBD2,TRBJ2-3,TRBV7-9,-,CASSLARSGVSKDTQYF,TGTGCCAGCAGCTTAGCGCGCAGCGGGGTATCGAAAGATACGCAGTATTTT